This T cell receptor (beta chain) was sequenced in a study of T-cell memory formation after mild COVID-19. Study overall: Clusters of TCRs were largely donor specific.

This clonotype was seen only a few times. Its target is unknown. General study results and limits: The finding that pre-infection memory included some responding clones suggested that cross-reactive memory joined.

Trimming at V came to 4 bases and at J to 0 bases, leaving 9 bases not matched to a gene. The germline V gene has CDR1 SGHRS and CDR2 YFSETQ. The length of the CDR3 is 16 residues. TCRdb used MiXCR to reprocess the 5' RACE reads, holding one entry per CDR3 protein. The profile shows some 210,000 distinct CDR3 sequences, about a sixth of them singletons. The gene calls are TRBV5-1 and TRBJ1-1; 7 positions agree with TRBD1. The source of this sequence is an adult woman who had mild COVID-19 (a few samples of this study predate the infection). Cell type and time point are not known. The sequenced sample was PBMCs or a T cell subset sorted from them (not recorded which). The CDR3 loop is CASSPSGQLLNTEAFF. DNA of the CDR3: TGCGCCAGCAGCCCTTCGGGACAGCTCCTGAACACTGAAGCTTTCTTT.